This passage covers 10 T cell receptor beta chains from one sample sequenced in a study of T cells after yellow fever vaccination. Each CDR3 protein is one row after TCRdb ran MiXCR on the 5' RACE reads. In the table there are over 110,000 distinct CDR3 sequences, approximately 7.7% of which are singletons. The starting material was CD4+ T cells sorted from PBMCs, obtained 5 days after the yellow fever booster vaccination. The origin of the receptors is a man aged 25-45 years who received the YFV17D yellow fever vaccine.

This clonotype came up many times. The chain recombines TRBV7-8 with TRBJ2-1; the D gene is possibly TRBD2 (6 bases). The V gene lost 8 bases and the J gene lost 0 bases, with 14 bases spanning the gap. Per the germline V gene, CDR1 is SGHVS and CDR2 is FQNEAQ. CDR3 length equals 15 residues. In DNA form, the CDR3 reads TGTGCCAGCTCCGGGAGCGCCTACTCCTACAATGAGCAGTTCTTC. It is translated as CASSGSAYSYNEQFF.

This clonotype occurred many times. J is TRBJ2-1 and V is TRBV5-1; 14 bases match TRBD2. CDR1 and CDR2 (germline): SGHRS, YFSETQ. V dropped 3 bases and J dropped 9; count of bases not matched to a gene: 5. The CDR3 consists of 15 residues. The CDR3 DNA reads TGCGCCAGCAGCTCGGGACTAGCGGGAGAAAGTGAGCAGTTCTTC. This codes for CASSSGLAGESEQFF.

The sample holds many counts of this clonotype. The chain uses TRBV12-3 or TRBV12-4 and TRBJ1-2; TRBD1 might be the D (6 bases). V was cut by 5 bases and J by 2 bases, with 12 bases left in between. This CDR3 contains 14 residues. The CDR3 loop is CASSRGQGNYGYTF. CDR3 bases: TGTGCCAGCAGTCGCGGGCAGGGGAACTATGGCTACACCTTC.

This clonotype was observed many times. This CDR3 reads CASSQGEKYEQYF. The CDR3 coding sequence is TGTGCCAGCAGCCAGGGTGAGAAGTACGAGCAGTACTTC. The chain is built from TRBV6-6 and TRBJ2-7; D is possibly TRBD1 (5 bases). The CDR3 runs to 13 residues. Trimming cost V 6 bases and J 4 bases, with 13 bases left between them. Germline CDR1 MNHNY, CDR2 SVGAGI (reference sequence).

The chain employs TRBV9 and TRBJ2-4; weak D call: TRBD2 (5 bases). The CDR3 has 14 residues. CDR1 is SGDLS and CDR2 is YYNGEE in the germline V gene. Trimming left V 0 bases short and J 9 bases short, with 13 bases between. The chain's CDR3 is CASSVEGSGGIQYF. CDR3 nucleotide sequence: TGTGCCAGCAGCGTAGAGGGCAGCGGCGGCATTCAGTACTTC. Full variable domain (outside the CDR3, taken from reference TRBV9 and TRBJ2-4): DSGVTQTPKHLITATGQRVTLRCSPRSGDLSVYWYQQSLDQGLQFLIQYYNGEERAKGNILERFSAQQFPDLHSELNLSSLELGDSALYFCASSVEGSGGIQYFGAGTRLSVL.

CDR3 sequence (DNA): TGTGCCAGTAGTACCCTAGCGGGAAATCTCTACGAGCAGTACTTC. Translation gives CASSTLAGNLYEQYF. The chain has TRBV19 and TRBJ2-7; 9 bases agree with TRBD2. The CDR3 runs 15 residues. From germline, CDR1 is LNHDA and CDR2 SQIVND (reference sequence). The J segment lost 3 bases and the V segment lost 4 bases, leaving 7 bases of the junction unmatched.

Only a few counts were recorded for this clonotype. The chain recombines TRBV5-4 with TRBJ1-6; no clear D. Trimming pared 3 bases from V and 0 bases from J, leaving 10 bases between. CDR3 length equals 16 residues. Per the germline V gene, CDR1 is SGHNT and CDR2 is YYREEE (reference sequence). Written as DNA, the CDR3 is TGTGCCAGCAGCTCAACCGCGGGCTCCTATAATTCACCCCTCCACTTT. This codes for CASSSTAGSYNSPLHF. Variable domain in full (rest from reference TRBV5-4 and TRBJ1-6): ETGVTQSPTHLIKTRGQQVTLRCSSQSGHNTVSWYQQALGQGPQFIFQYYREEENGRGNFPPRFSGLQFPNYSSELNVNALELDDSALYLCASSSTAGSYNSPLHFGNGTRLTVT.

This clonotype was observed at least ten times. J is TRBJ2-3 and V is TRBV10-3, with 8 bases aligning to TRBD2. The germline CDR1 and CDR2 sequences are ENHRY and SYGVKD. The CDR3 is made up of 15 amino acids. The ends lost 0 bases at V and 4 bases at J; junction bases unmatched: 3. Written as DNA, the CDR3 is TGTGCCATCAGTGAGTCGGGACTAGGCCCAGATACGCAGTATTTT. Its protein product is CAISESGLGPDTQYF.

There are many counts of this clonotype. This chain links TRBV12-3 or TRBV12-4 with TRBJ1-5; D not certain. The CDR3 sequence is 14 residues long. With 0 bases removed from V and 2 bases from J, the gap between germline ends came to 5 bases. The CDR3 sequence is CASSLAGGNQPQHF. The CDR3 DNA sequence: TGTGCCAGCAGTTTAGCTGGGGGCAATCAGCCCCAGCATTTT.

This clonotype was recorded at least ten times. CDR3 residues: CASSLVFRGGGNNEQFF. In DNA form, the CDR3 reads TGTGCCAGCAGCTTAGTCTTTAGGGGGGGCGGGAATAATGAGCAGTTCTTC. V and J are TRBV7-2 and TRBJ2-1, with D maybe TRBD2 (7 bases). V was shortened by 1 base and J by 7 bases, with 20 bases between the two germline ends. This CDR3 region has 17 residues. Looked up from germline, CDR1 is SGHTA and CDR2 is FQGNSA.